Below are 19 T cell receptor beta chains sequenced from a single sample in a study of blood T cell repertoires in COVID-19. Here immunoSEQ multiplex PCR was the method, and the copy in TCRdb shows in-frame clones only, minus some. The profile shows about 230,000 clones, roughly 80% of them singletons. Input material: peripheral blood. These receptors originate from a woman older than 75 with acute or convalescent COVID-19.

The chain carries TRBV24-1 and TRBJ1-1; D possibly corresponds to TRBD1 (6 bases). The germline V gene has CDR1 KGHDR and CDR2 SFDVKD. Trimming stripped 6 bases from V and 2 bases from J, with 12 bases between. The CDR3 is made up of 14 amino acids. DNA of the CDR3: TGTGCCACCAGTCCCGGGACACCTAACACTGAAGCTTTCTTT. This encodes CATSPGTPNTEAFF.

This chain connects TRBV11-2 to TRBJ2-7; D ambiguous. Trimming cost V 3 bases and J 5 bases, with 17 bases left between them. Germline values: CDR1 SGHAT, CDR2 FQNNGV. The CDR3 runs to 15 residues. As DNA, the CDR3 is TGTGCCAGCAGCTTCGCCCCACCCCCAGGCAACGAGCAGTACTTC. Protein: CASSFAPPPGNEQYF.

The chain couples TRBV11-2 to TRBJ1-1; no clear D gene. Germline V gene sequence: CDR1 SGHAT, CDR2 FQNNGV. The ends were cut back, 0 bases at V and 3 bases at J, with 5 bases in the middle. CDR3 length equals 13 residues. DNA of the CDR3: TGTGCCAGCAGCTTAGATCTAGACACTGAAGCTTTCTTT. Translating it yields CASSLDLDTEAFF.

V is TRBV5-1 and J is TRBJ2-1; a weak D match, TRBD2 (7 bases). CDR3 length equals 15 residues. CDR1 and CDR2 from the germline V gene are SGHRS and YFSETQ. The germline V and J ends were trimmed by 4 bases and 15 bases, with 26 bases remaining between them. In DNA, the CDR3 is TGCGCCAGCAGCCAAGGCGGGGGCGAGGATTTTTCTCGGTTCTTC. This sequence encodes CASSQGGGEDFSRFF.

The genes are TRBV2 and TRBJ1-4; tentative D call: TRBD1 (5 bases). This CDR3 has 13 amino acids. Trimming removed 4 bases at V and 10 bases at J, with 13 bases between. Germline V gene data show CDR1 as SNHLY and CDR2 as FYNNEI. DNA of the CDR3: TGTGCCAGCAGTGTGGGGGAGGGTGGAAAACTGTTTTTT. The encoded protein is CASSVGEGGKLFF.

The chain has TRBV5-4 and TRBJ2-7, with 8 bases identical to TRBD1. This CDR3 comprises 16 residues. CDR1 is SGHNT, CDR2 YYREEE, per germline (reference sequence). With V trimmed by 1 base and J by 0 bases, 6 bases remained unmatched. The chain's CDR3 is CASSLRSGTGSYEQYF. In nucleotides, the CDR3 is TGTGCCAGCAGCTTGCGGTCAGGGACAGGCTCCTACGAGCAGTACTTC.

The chain recombines TRBV7-3 with TRBJ1-6; a weak D match, TRBD1 (5 bases). Per the germline V gene, CDR1 is SGHTA and CDR2 is FQGTGA. The CDR3 consists of 14 residues. V lost 3 bases to trimming and J lost 10 bases, with 13 bases between them. DNA for the CDR3: TGTGCCAGCAGCTTCGGAGGGGAAATGTCACCCCTCCACTTT. This encodes CASSFGGEMSPLHF.

The rearrangement links TRBV3-1 (or the pseudogene TRBV3-2) to TRBJ2-2, with 8 positions matching TRBD1. The CDR3 contains 17 residues. V trimming: 1 base; J trimming: 7 bases; junction bases outside the gene matches: 11. Per the germline V gene, CDR1 is LGHDT and CDR2 is YNNKEL (reference sequence). The CDR3 coding sequence is TGTGCCAGCAGCCAAGTCGCAGGGCAGGGGGCCATCGGGGAGCTGTTTTTT. As protein: CASSQVAGQGAIGELFF.

This sequence joins TRBV7-2 and TRBJ2-2, with 7 bases identical to TRBD2. Germline-derived CDR1 and CDR2 are SGHTA and FQGNSA. The CDR3 runs 17 residues. V lost 5 bases, J lost 0 bases, and 9 bases stayed unmatched. This CDR3 is CASSRSRAGANTGELFF. The CDR3 DNA reads TGTGCCAGCAGCCGTAGCAGGGCGGGAGCGAACACCGGGGAGCTGTTTTTT.

The chain combines TRBV19 with TRBJ2-2; 7 bases match TRBD2. After removal of 10 bases from V and 3 bases from J, the junction contained 11 bases not matched to a gene. The V gene's germline CDR1 is LNHDA and CDR2 SQIVND (reference sequence). This CDR3 comprises 15 residues. CDR3 nucleotide sequence: TGTGCCACGACGGGGGGTGGCCTCCACACCGGGGAGCTGTTTTTT. It is translated as CATTGGGLHTGELFF.

J is TRBJ2-1 and V is TRBV21-1; TRBD1 was called by the table and not checked on the DNA. TRBV21-1 is a recognized pseudogene. The CDR3 covers 16 residues. CDR3 protein: CASSKAGQGAHNEQFF. DNA of the CDR3: TGTGCCAGCAGCAAAGCAGGGCAGGGGGCTCACAATGAGCAGTTCTTC.

This rearrangement joins TRBV6-2 or TRBV6-3 to TRBJ1-2; TRBD1 matches 9 bases. From germline, CDR1 is MNHEY and CDR2 SVGEGT. The CDR3 sequence is 17 residues long. Unmatched junction bases numbered 16, after V lost 5 bases and J lost 6 bases. The CDR3 bases are TGTGCCAGCAGTCTGAATCACCGGGACAGGGCTCTTGATGGCTACACCTTC. This translates into CASSLNHRDRALDGYTF.

The V call is TRBV6-6, the J call TRBJ2-3; TRBD2 matches 7 bases. The CDR3 loop spans 16 amino acids. From germline, CDR1 is MNHNY and CDR2 SVGAGI (reference sequence). With V trimmed by 4 bases and J by 6 bases, 13 bases remained unmatched. CDR3 nucleotide sequence: TGTGCCAGCAGTTCCGGACTAGGATCTACCCGCGATACGCAGTATTTT. Protein sequence: CASSSGLGSTRDTQYF.

This clone has a single count. The chain links TRBV11-1 to TRBJ2-1; D is possibly TRBD1 (5 bases). Looked up from germline, CDR1 is SGHAT and CDR2 is FQDESV (reference sequence). With 3 bases removed from V and 11 bases from J, the gap between germline ends came to 14 bases. The CDR3 contains 13 residues. The CDR3 nucleotides are TGTGCCAGCAGCTTTACCGCAGGGTACAAGCAGTTCTTC. It is translated as CASSFTAGYKQFF.

The chain has TRBV7-9 and TRBJ2-1; D is possibly TRBD2 (5 bases). The CDR3 has 15 residues. Germline loops: CDR1 SEHNR, CDR2 FQNEAQ (reference sequence). Trimming shortened V by 3 bases and J by 6 bases, and 15 bases separated the two germline ends. The CDR3 nucleotides are TGTGCCAGCAGCTTTGGTAGCGTAGGGTTCAATGAGCAGTTCTTC. This translates into CASSFGSVGFNEQFF. Complete variable domain (other parts from reference TRBV7-9 and TRBJ2-1): DTGVSQNPRHKITKRGQNVTFRCDPISEHNRLYWYRQTLGQGPEFLTYFQNEAQLEKSRLLSDRFSAERPKGSFSTLEIQRTEQGDSAMYLCASSFGSVGFNEQFFGPGTRLTVL.

This clone was picked up a small number of times. The chain couples TRBV27 to TRBJ1-4; 8 bases match TRBD1. With 2 bases clipped from V and 8 bases from J, the junction kept 13 bases outside the gene matches. The CDR3 runs 17 residues. Germline-derived CDR1 and CDR2 are MNHEY and SMNVEV (reference sequence). The CDR3 nucleotides read TGTGCCAGCAGTTTAGGGGCAGGGGGCCTGGGGGAGGAAAAACTGTTTTTT. This codes for CASSLGAGGLGEEKLFF.

This clone was counted a single time. The rearrangement uses TRBV19 and TRBJ2-5; 10 bases align to TRBD1. CDR3 size: 15 residues. Germline V gene lookup returns CDR1 LNHDA and CDR2 SQIVND (reference sequence). V gave up 6 bases and J gave up 4 bases; unmatched junction bases: 8. CDR3 sequence reads: CASRSTGGLGETQYF. CDR3 DNA: TGTGCCAGTAGATCGACAGGGGGCCTGGGAGAGACCCAGTACTTC.

J is TRBJ1-4 and V is TRBV30; 8 bases align to TRBD1. The germline V gene encodes CDR1 GTSNPN and CDR2 SVGIG (reference sequence). The J segment lost 4 bases and the V segment lost 3 bases, leaving 10 bases of the junction unmatched. This CDR3 is built from 16 residues. Here the CDR3 reads CAWSGQGVWGNEKLFF. As DNA, the CDR3 is TGTGCCTGGAGCGGACAGGGAGTGTGGGGTAATGAAAAACTGTTTTTT.

The genes are TRBV19 and TRBJ1-1; D not resolved. V shed 5 bases and J shed 4 bases, with 14 bases lying between them. CDR1 LNHDA and CDR2 SQIVND come from the germline V gene (reference sequence). This CDR3 region has 14 residues. The CDR3 DNA is TGTGCCAGTAGTCAAACAACAGTGAGCACTGAAGCTTTCTTT. It specifies CASSQTTVSTEAFF. Together with reference TRBV19 and TRBJ1-1, the CDR3 gives the full variable domain: DGGITQSPKYLFRKEGQNVTLSCEQNLNHDAMYWYRQDPGQGLRLIYYSQIVNDFQKGDIAEGYSVSREKKESFPLTVTSAQKNPTAFYLCASSQTTVSTEAFFGQGTRLTVV.